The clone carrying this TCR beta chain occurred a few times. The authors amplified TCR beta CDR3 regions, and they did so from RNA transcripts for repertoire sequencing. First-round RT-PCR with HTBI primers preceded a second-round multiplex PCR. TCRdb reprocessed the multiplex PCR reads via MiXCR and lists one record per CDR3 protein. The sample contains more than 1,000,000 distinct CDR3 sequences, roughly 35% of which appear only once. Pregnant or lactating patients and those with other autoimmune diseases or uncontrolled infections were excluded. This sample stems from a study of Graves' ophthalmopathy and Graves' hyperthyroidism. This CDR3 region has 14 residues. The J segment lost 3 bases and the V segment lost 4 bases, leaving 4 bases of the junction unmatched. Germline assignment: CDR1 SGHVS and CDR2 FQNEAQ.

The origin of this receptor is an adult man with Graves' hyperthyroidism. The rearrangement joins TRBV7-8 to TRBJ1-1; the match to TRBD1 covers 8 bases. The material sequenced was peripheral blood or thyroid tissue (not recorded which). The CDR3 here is CASSWTGPHTEAFF. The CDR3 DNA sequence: TGTGCCAGCAGCTGGACAGGGCCGCACACTGAAGCTTTCTTT.